This is a list of T cell receptor beta chains from one sample in a study of blood T cell repertoires in COVID-19. The method was immunoSEQ multiplex PCR; TCRdb's version includes in-frame clones alone and lacks a portion of them. The table lists under 80,000 clones, roughly 80% of them singletons. Sequenced material: peripheral blood. These receptors came from a woman of 80 years or more with active or convalescent COVID-19. Both conserved end residues are part of each CDR3. The D gene is left open where the match is weak. Rows give clone size only sometimes, using once, few, many, or a class for an expanded clone.

NA,TRBV27,NA,TRBJ1-1,CASRGRVINTEAFF,TGTGCCAGCAGAGGTCGGGTTATCAACACTGAAGCTTTCTTT
NA,TRBV24-1,NA,TRBJ2-5,CATSDRGRSRETQYF,TGTGCCACCAGTGACAGGGGAAGAAGCCGAGAGACCCAGTACTTC
NA,TRBV18,NA,TRBJ2-3,CASSPIGEPVPDTQYF,TGTGCCAGCTCACCCATCGGGGAGCCGGTCCCAGATACGCAGTATTTT
TRBD2,TRBV18,NA,TRBJ2-7,CASSPRDGGGAGEQYF,TGTGCCAGCTCACCACGGGACGGCGGGGGGGCAGGTGAGCAGTACTTC
NA,TRBV7-2,NA,TRBJ2-6,CVAGQSGANVLTF,TGCGTTGCGGGGCAGTCTGGGGCCAACGTCCTGACTTTC
TRBD1,TRBV6-2/TRBV6-3,NA,TRBJ2-7,CASSPEPGQGAYEQYF,TGTGCCAGCAGCCCGGAGCCGGGACAGGGGGCCTACGAGCAGTACTTC
TRBD1,TRBV7-2,NA,TRBJ2-2,CASSFVTGGTGELFF,TGTGCCAGCAGCTTCGTGACAGGGGGCACCGGGGAGCTGTTTTTT
TRBD2,TRBV6-5,NA,TRBJ2-5,CASSYSTSGSQETQYF,TGTGCCAGCAGTTATTCGACTAGCGGAAGCCAAGAGACCCAGTACTTC
TRBD1,TRBV30,NA,TRBJ1-2,CAWSVPHRGLYGYTF,TGTGCCTGGAGTGTACCCCACAGGGGTCTCTATGGCTACACCTTC
NA,TRBV5-1,NA,TRBJ2-7,CASSLSPGSQYYEQYF,TGCGCCAGCAGCTTAAGTCCCGGGAGCCAATACTACGAGCAGTACTTC
TRBD2,TRBV4-1,NA,TRBJ2-1,CASRRAGTSGGVSYNEQFF,TGCGCCAGCAGGCGCGCTGGGACTAGCGGGGGGGTAAGTTACAATGAGCAGTTCTTC
TRBD1,TRBV2,few,TRBJ2-5,CASSPGTGEETQYF,TGTGCCAGCAGCCCTGGGACAGGGGAGGAGACCCAGTACTTC
NA,TRBV5-6,few,TRBJ1-3,CASSLVGGTGNSGNTIYF,TGTGCCAGCAGCTTGGTTGGAGGCACGGGAAACTCTGGAAACACCATATATTTT
TRBD2,TRBV2,NA,TRBJ2-7,CASTGLAGLYEQYF,TGTGCCAGCACAGGACTAGCGGGACTCTACGAGCAGTACTTC